The clone carrying this TCR beta chain has a handful of counts. Germline lookup yields CDR1 LGHNA and CDR2 YNFKEQ. The CDR3 has 15 residues. Trimming cost V 1 base and J 0 bases; bases outside gene matches: 0. This sample stems from a study of blood T cell repertoires in COVID-19. The overall study: PBMCs, B-cell-depleted T cells, or T cells were the source of the cDNA or gDNA that made up the material.

Per the original methods: Scientists estimated how many nucleated cells there were by amplifying reference gene primers. Generated by immunoSEQ multiplex PCR, the TCRdb table keeps only in-frame clones and is missing some. The V and J calls and the clone size are those of that table, but D and trimming were determined from the DNA. This table holds roughly 120,000 clones, around 80% found once. The sequenced material came from peripheral blood. The sequence came from a man between 65 and 85 years old with active or convalescent COVID-19. This chain links TRBV4-2 with TRBJ2-7; 10 bases are a match to TRBD2. CDR3: CASSQGLAGSYEQYF. CDR3 sequence (DNA): TGTGCCAGCAGCCAAGGACTAGCGGGCTCCTACGAGCAGTACTTC.